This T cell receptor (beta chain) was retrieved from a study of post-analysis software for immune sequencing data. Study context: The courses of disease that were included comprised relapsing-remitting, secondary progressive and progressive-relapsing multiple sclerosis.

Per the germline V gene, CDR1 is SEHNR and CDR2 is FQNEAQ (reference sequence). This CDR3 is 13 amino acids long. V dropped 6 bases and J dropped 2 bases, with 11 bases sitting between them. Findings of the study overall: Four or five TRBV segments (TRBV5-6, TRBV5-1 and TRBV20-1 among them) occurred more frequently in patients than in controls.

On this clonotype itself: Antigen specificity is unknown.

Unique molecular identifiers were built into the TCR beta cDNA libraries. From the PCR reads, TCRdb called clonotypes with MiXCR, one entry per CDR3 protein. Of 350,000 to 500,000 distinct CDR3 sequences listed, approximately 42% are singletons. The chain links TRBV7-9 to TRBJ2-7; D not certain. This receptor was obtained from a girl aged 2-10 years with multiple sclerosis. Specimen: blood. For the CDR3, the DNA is TGTGCCAGCAGTTTCGGACCGGCCTACGAGCAGTACTTC. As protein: CASSFGPAYEQYF.